The 17 T cell receptor beta chains in this list originate from one sample, sequenced in a study of blood T cell repertoires in COVID-19 (dated by TCRdb to 2020 to 2022). The library was built by means of the immunoSEQ multiplex PCR assay. Imported from immuneACCESS, the table was reduced by TCRdb to in-frame sequences with V and J called. These copies leave out some clones; in studies compared against another copy, an unresolved V gene accounts for under half, and the cause of the remainder is not known. The sample table holds 250,000 to 350,000 clones, of which around 87% were seen once. The top ten clonotypes cover about 8% of the sample. Material: peripheral blood. These receptor sequences come from a woman between 45 and 65 years old who had recovered from COVID-19.

The rearrangement joins TRBV19 to TRBJ2-5; 7 bases match TRBD1. CDR1 and CDR2 from the germline V gene are LNHDA and SQIVND (reference sequence). With 4 bases clipped from V and 7 bases from J, the junction kept 6 bases outside the gene matches. This CDR3 has 13 residues. CDR3 in amino acids: CASSKAGGLTQYF. As DNA, the CDR3 is TGTGCCAGTAGTAAAGCAGGGGGATTGACCCAGTACTTC.

This chain connects TRBV4-3 to TRBJ1-1; 10 positions agree with TRBD1. Trimming cost V 1 base and J 6 bases; bases outside gene matches: 5. There are 15 residues in the CDR3. Looked up from germline, CDR1 is LGHNA and CDR2 is YSLEER. The CDR3 bases are TGCGCCAGCAGCCAAGTTGACAGGGGGCAAGCTGAAGCTTTCTTT. This codes for CASSQVDRGQAEAFF.

This clone has at least ten counts. The rearrangement uses TRBV20-1 and TRBJ1-5; D gene unclear. Germline V gene lookup returns CDR1 DFQATT and CDR2 SNEGSKA (reference sequence). Trimming took 3 bases from V and 2 from J, leaving 8 bases between them. This CDR3 spans 13 amino acids. Written as DNA, the CDR3 is TGCAGTGCTAGTAAGCAGGGCAATCAGCCCCAGCATTTT. Translating gives CSASKQGNQPQHF.

This chain uses TRBV6-5 with TRBJ1-2; weak D call: TRBD1 (6 bases). Trimming pared 3 bases from V and 6 bases from J, leaving 14 bases between. CDR3 length: 14 amino acids. Germline CDR1 MNHEY, CDR2 SVGAGI. CDR3 sequence: CASSYYQGRHGYTF. CDR3 nucleotide sequence: TGTGCCAGCAGTTATTATCAGGGGCGCCATGGCTACACCTTC.

This clone was detected only a few times. V gene TRBV5-6 combines with J gene TRBJ1-1, with a possible D match to TRBD1 (5 bases). The CDR3 consists of 13 residues. Germline CDR1 reads SGHDT; CDR2 reads YYEEEE. The ends were cut back, 5 bases at V and 3 bases at J, with 11 bases in the middle. The CDR3 loop is CASRLAGYTEAFF. The CDR3 DNA follows: TGTGCCAGCAGACTCGCAGGGTACACTGAAGCTTTCTTT.

The chain has TRBV2 and TRBJ2-4, with D perhaps matching TRBD1 (6 bases). The germline gives CDR1 SNHLY, CDR2 FYNNEI. The V end was cut by 2 bases, the J end by 3 bases, with 11 bases between. There are 15 residues in the CDR3. CDR3 sequence reads: CASSEIGDNKNIQYF. CDR3 nucleotide sequence: TGTGCCAGCAGTGAAATCGGGGACAACAAAAACATTCAGTACTTC.

CDR3 DNA: TGCGCCAGCAGCTTGCCCTTTAGCTACGAGCAGTACTTC. Protein product: CASSLPFSYEQYF. V usage is TRBV5-1 and J usage is TRBJ2-7; D remains ambiguous. This CDR3 is built from 13 residues. V lost 1 base and J lost 3, with 8 bases in between. The germline CDR1 and CDR2 sequences are SGHRS and YFSETQ.

The CDR3: CASAWVGGLSGNTIYF. The CDR3 DNA reads as TGCGCCAGCGCTTGGGTAGGGGGATTATCTGGAAACACCATATATTTT. The chain is built from TRBV5-1 and TRBJ1-3, with D perhaps TRBD1 (6 bases). CDR3 length equals 16 residues. Trimming took 7 bases from V and 1 from J, leaving 18 bases between them. The germline gives CDR1 SGHRS, CDR2 YFSETQ.

The V gene is TRBV10-3, the J gene TRBJ1-3, with 7 bases identical to TRBD1. Germline V gene lookup returns CDR1 ENHRY and CDR2 SYGVKD. The CDR3 runs 15 residues. Trimming removed 6 bases from V and 0 bases from J; junction bases left unmatched: 5. CDR3 amino acids: CAIRPEGASGNTIYF. The DNA of the CDR3 is TGTGCCATCAGACCTGAGGGGGCCTCTGGAAACACCATATATTTT.

This clone was detected once. This chain uses TRBV7-2 with TRBJ2-2, with 10 bases matching TRBD2. V shed 2 bases, J shed 0 bases, and the junction held 6 bases outside the gene matches. The V gene's germline CDR1 is SGHTA and CDR2 FQGNSA. The CDR3 length is 18 residues. The CDR3 reads CASSLSSGGVANTGELFF. In DNA, the CDR3 is TGTGCCAGCAGCTTATCCAGCGGGGGGGTTGCGAACACCGGGGAGCTGTTTTTT.

This clone has only a few counts. The gene calls are TRBV7-2 and TRBJ1-5; 7 nucleotides match TRBD1. The germline CDR1 and CDR2 sequences are SGHTA and FQGNSA. The CDR3 loop spans 13 amino acids. With V trimmed by 7 bases and J by 4 bases, 4 bases remained unmatched. In DNA form, the CDR3 reads TGTGCCAGCACCTGGACAGGAAATCAGCCCCAGCATTTT. Its translation is CASTWTGNQPQHF.

The chain links TRBV20-1 to TRBJ2-5; D remains unclear. Trimming stripped 5 bases from V and 2 bases from J, with 3 bases between. Germline loops: CDR1 DFQATT, CDR2 SNEGSKA (reference sequence). There are 10 residues in the CDR3. The CDR3: CSAQQETQYF. For the CDR3, the DNA is TGCAGTGCTCAACAAGAGACCCAGTACTTC.

V usage is TRBV7-9 and J usage is TRBJ2-2; no clear D gene. CDR3 length: 12 amino acids. Trimming removed 8 bases at V and 4 bases at J, with 8 bases between. CDR1 and CDR2 (germline): SEHNR, FQNEAQ (reference sequence). The CDR3 loop reads CASATGTGELFF. CDR3 coding DNA: TGTGCCAGCGCCACCGGCACCGGGGAGCTGTTTTTT.

The chain recombines TRBV6-5 with TRBJ1-1, with D unresolved. CDR1 and CDR2 from the germline V gene are MNHEY and SVGAGI. Trimming removed 0 bases from V and 8 bases from J, with 10 bases in between. The CDR3 is made up of 13 amino acids. The CDR3 region has the DNA TGTGCCAGCAGTTACTCGATCTCGGGAGAAGCTTTCTTT. Encoded protein: CASSYSISGEAFF.

This chain links TRBV30 with TRBJ2-1, with 11 bases fitting TRBD2. The germline gives CDR1 GTSNPN, CDR2 SVGIG (reference sequence). The J segment lost 4 bases and the V segment lost 2 bases, leaving 4 bases of the junction unmatched. The CDR3 sequence is 15 residues long. CDR3: CAWSTTSGGYNEQFF. CDR3 DNA: TGTGCCTGGAGTACCACTAGCGGGGGTTACAATGAGCAGTTCTTC.

This clone showed up just a few times. The chain has TRBV28 and TRBJ1-2; D gene uncertain. Per germline, CDR1 MDHEN and CDR2 SYDVKM. The V end was cut by 6 bases, the J end by 0 bases, with 8 bases between. The length of the CDR3 is 13 residues. CDR3 sequence (DNA): TGTGCCAGCAGGGTAGAAGCTAACTATGGCTACACCTTC. Encoded protein: CASRVEANYGYTF.

CDR3 sequence reads: CAWTESTDTQYF. DNA for the CDR3: TGTGCCTGGACGGAGAGCACAGATACGCAGTATTTT. The chain carries TRBV30 and TRBJ2-3, with D unclear. The germline CDR1 and CDR2 sequences are GTSNPN and SVGIG (reference sequence). The CDR3 extends over 12 amino acids. Trimming took off 4 bases at V and 0 bases at J, with 5 bases between the two ends.